This T cell receptor (beta chain) was obtained from a study of T-cell memory formation after mild COVID-19. This CDR3 is built from 13 residues. V was trimmed by 1 base and J by 4 bases, leaving 7 bases between them. CDR1 is SEHNR, CDR2 FQNEAQ, per germline (reference sequence). TCR alpha and TCR beta cDNA libraries carrying sample barcodes and UMIs were produced by 5'RACE using constant-segment primers. TCRdb redid the calling of the 5' RACE reads with MiXCR, one entry per CDR3 protein. The table records about 430,000 distinct CDR3 sequences, 20% to 25% of them present only once. In this sample, this clonotype turned up a few times. The antigen is unknown. Regarding the study as a whole: Clones that got smaller from day 15 to 85 had even CD4/CD8, while clones growing later tipped toward CD4+. Of the contracting clones, CD4+ ones lay mainly in CM and EM, and CD8+ ones in EMRA.

The clonotype comes from an adult woman who had mild COVID-19 (a few samples of this study predate the infection). Cell type and time point are not known. The V call is TRBV7-9, the J call TRBJ1-2; D call uncertain. Sequenced input: PBMCs or a T cell subset sorted from them (not recorded which). CDR3 nucleotide sequence: TGTGCCAGCAGCTTAGGGGCCGTCTATGGCTACACCTTC. This gives the protein CASSLGAVYGYTF.